Presented here are 7 T cell receptor beta chains from one specimen sequenced in a study of shared clonotypes between healthy human individuals. The assay was immunoSEQ multiplex PCR, and TCRdb's table has in-frame clones only and misses some. The sample includes approximately 1.5 million clones, approximately 98.5% of them seen just once. Material for sequencing was naive CD4+ T cells sorted from blood. Subset noted: CD45RA+ positively selected. The source is a man aged 25-45 years in good health.

This chain uses TRBV21-1 with TRBJ2-2; TRBD2, the table's D call, was not compared with the DNA. TRBV21-1 is a pseudogene locus. CDR3 length equals 16 residues. CDR3 DNA sequence: TGTGCCAGCAGCAAAGGGAGACTCACGAACACCGGGGAGCTGTTTTTT. This translates into CASSKGRLTNTGELFF.

This chain uses TRBV11-2 with TRBJ2-3; perhaps TRBD1 as D (5 bases). V was clipped by 1 base and J by 2 bases, with 7 bases between them. Germline V gene sequence: CDR1 SGHAT, CDR2 FQNNGV. CDR3 length: 14 amino acids. The CDR3 is CASSLAGHTDTQYF. Written as DNA, the CDR3 is TGTGCCAGCAGCTTAGCAGGGCACACAGATACGCAGTATTTT.

The V and J genes are TRBV5-6 and TRBJ2-3; no clear D. Trimming took off 0 bases at V and 3 bases at J, with 8 bases between the two ends. The CDR3 consists of 14 residues. The germline gives CDR1 SGHDT, CDR2 YYEEEE. DNA of the CDR3: TGTGCCAGCAGCTTGGGGCTAGGAACAGATACGCAGTATTTT. Translation: CASSLGLGTDTQYF.

The genes are TRBV29-1 and TRBJ2-1; tentative D call: TRBD2 (6 bases). V was cut by 6 bases and J by 9 bases, with 18 bases left in between. Germline V CDR1 and CDR2: SQVTM, ANQGSEA. The CDR3 totals 13 residues. The CDR3 sequence: CSVGGRDSGEQFF. The CDR3 DNA is TGCAGCGTCGGTGGGCGGGATTCAGGTGAGCAGTTCTTC.

The V and J genes are TRBV28 and TRBJ2-7; D is possibly TRBD1 or TRBD2 (5 bases each). Deletions cut 4 bases from V and 2 bases from J, with 18 bases between. This CDR3 region has 16 residues. The germline gives CDR1 MDHEN, CDR2 SYDVKM. The CDR3 nucleotides read TGTGCCAGCAGTTCCCCCCCGGGGCCAGGACCCTACGAGCAGTACTTC. It yields the protein CASSSPPGPGPYEQYF.

The chain has TRBV6-1 and TRBJ2-7; TRBD1 aligns across 7 bases. The germline gives CDR1 MNHNS, CDR2 SASEGT. Trimming removed 7 bases from V and 11 bases from J; junction bases left unmatched: 17. CDR3 length: 14 residues. The CDR3 loop reads CASMVTSSGTVEYF. CDR3 DNA sequence: TGTGCCAGCATGGTCACTAGTTCAGGGACAGTTGAGTACTTC.

The chain has TRBV14 and TRBJ2-2; 7 bases are a match to TRBD2. Germline-derived CDR1 and CDR2 are SGHDN and FVKESK. The CDR3 sequence is 16 residues long. The V and J ends lost 3 bases and 7 bases, in that order; junction bases with no gene match: 11. As DNA, the CDR3 is TGTGCCAGCAGCCACCCTAGCGGACGGCCTAACGGGGAGCTGTTTTTT. The encoded protein is CASSHPSGRPNGELFF.